This entry lists 20 T cell receptor beta chains sequenced from one sample in a study of metastatic and nonmetastatic thyroid tumors. Until they underwent thyroid surgery, no patient had received any treatment. MiXCR was used by TCRdb to re-call the PCR reads. This table has about 6,100 clones, about 32% appearing once. Input material: adjacent normal tissue. The receptors originated from a male donor with papillary thyroid cancer or a benign thyroid nodule (not recorded which). Some clones in this sample may be carry-over from other donors' samples.

This clone has just one count. The chain combines TRBV6-2 or TRBV6-3 with TRBJ2-7; TRBD1 aligns across 8 bases. The V gene end was trimmed by 2 bases and the J gene end by 5 bases; junction bases not matched to a gene: 8. CDR3 size: 15 residues. Germline V lookup: CDR1 MNHEY, CDR2 SVGEGT. CDR3 DNA sequence: TGTGCCAGCAGTTACCGAAGGACAGGGATGCACGAGCAGTACTTC. Protein product: CASSYRRTGMHEQYF.

CDR3 nucleotide sequence: TGTGCCAGTACGGGGGACGGCTATAATTCACCCCTCCACTTT. Translating gives CASTGDGYNSPLHF. The rearrangement uses TRBV6-2 or TRBV6-3 and TRBJ1-6; perhaps TRBD1 as D (5 bases). The CDR3 has 14 residues. Germline V gene lookup returns CDR1 MNHEY and CDR2 SVGEGT. V was cut by 9 bases and J by 3 bases, with 12 bases left in between.

This clone appeared a few times. V gene TRBV11-2 combines with J gene TRBJ2-3; D ambiguous. V lost 0 bases and J lost 10, with 2 bases in between. The CDR3 sequence is 10 residues long. CDR1 and CDR2 from the germline V gene are SGHAT and FQNNGV. CDR3 DNA: TGTGCCAGCAGCTTAGACGCGCAGTATTTT. Residues: CASSLDAQYF.

J is TRBJ2-3 and V is TRBV4-1; no clear D. Trimming left V 4 bases short and J 2 bases short, with 19 bases between. Germline V gives CDR1 MGHRA, CDR2 YSYEKL. This CDR3 comprises 17 residues. CDR3 loop: CASSPAQNVPTTDTQYF. The CDR3 bases are TGCGCCAGCAGCCCCGCCCAGAATGTCCCTACCACAGATACGCAGTATTTT.

This chain connects TRBV20-1 to TRBJ1-1, with 9 bases matching TRBD1. Germline CDR1 reads DFQATT; CDR2 reads SNEGSKA (reference sequence). The CDR3 loop spans 14 amino acids. J was trimmed by 5 bases and V by 1 base; bases with no gene match: 5. CDR3 sequence (DNA): TGCAGTGCTAGAGGGGACAGGGCGAGAACTGAAGCTTTCTTT. This codes for CSARGDRARTEAFF.

This clone has just a few counts. The chain is built from TRBV6-4 and TRBJ2-7; D remains ambiguous. V was shortened by 10 bases and J by 1 base, with 8 bases between the two germline ends. This CDR3 spans 11 amino acids. Germline V gene sequence: CDR1 MRHNA, CDR2 SNTAGT. The CDR3: CATETSYEQYF. DNA of the CDR3: TGTGCCACCGAGACTTCCTACGAGCAGTACTTC.

This clone has at least ten counts. V is TRBV18 and J is TRBJ2-3; D is perhaps TRBD1 or TRBD2 (5 bases each). CDR3 length equals 16 residues. The germline gives CDR1 KGHSH, CDR2 LQKENI. Trimming shortened V by 3 bases and J by 4 bases, and 17 bases separated the two germline ends. CDR3 residues: CASSPPGPQGADTQYF. In DNA, the CDR3 is TGTGCCAGCTCACCTCCGGGACCTCAAGGGGCAGATACGCAGTATTTT. The variable domain in full, completed from reference TRBV18 and TRBJ2-3, reads NAGVMQNPRHLVRRRGQEARLRCSPMKGHSHVYWYRQLPEEGLKFMVYLQKENIIDESGMPKERFSAEFPKEGPSILRIQQVVRGDSAAYFCASSPPGPQGADTQYFGPGTRLTVL.

This clone was seen more than once but under ten times. This chain connects TRBV6-1 to TRBJ2-1, with 7 bases lining up with TRBD2. CDR3 length: 11 residues. Germline CDR1 is MNHNS and CDR2 is SASEGT. The J segment lost 8 bases and the V segment lost 8 bases, leaving 3 bases of the junction unmatched. CDR3 coding DNA: TGTGCCAGCCTGGGAGGGCATGAGCAGTTCTTC. This translates into CASLGGHEQFF.

The chain links TRBV11-2 to TRBJ2-2; maybe TRBD1 (6 bases). CDR1 is SGHAT and CDR2 is FQNNGV in the germline V gene. CDR3 length equals 14 residues. V gave up 5 bases and J gave up 7 bases, with 14 bases separating them. CDR3 amino acids: CASSPIQGHGELFF. As DNA, the CDR3 is TGTGCCAGCAGCCCAATTCAGGGGCACGGGGAGCTGTTTTTT. The full variable domain, rest sourced from reference TRBV11-2 and TRBJ2-2, is EAGVAQSPRYKIIEKRQSVAFWCNPISGHATLYWYQQILGQGPKLLIQFQNNGVVDDSQLPKDRFSAERLKGVDSTLKIQPAKLEDSAVYLCASSPIQGHGELFFGEGSRLTVL.

This clone was recorded at least ten times. V gene TRBV20-1 combines with J gene TRBJ1-1, with D unresolved. The CDR3 sequence is 12 residues long. Looked up from germline, CDR1 is DFQATT and CDR2 is SNEGSKA (reference sequence). Trimming removed 6 bases at V and 4 bases at J, with 12 bases between. The CDR3 loop is CSAPERGTEAFF. The CDR3 DNA is TGCAGTGCCCCCGAGAGAGGCACTGAAGCTTTCTTT.

This clone has just a few counts. The chain links TRBV7-8 to TRBJ1-5, with 8 bases identical to TRBD1. The CDR3 sequence is 17 residues long. The germline CDR1 and CDR2 sequences are SGHVS and FQNEAQ. The trim removed 3 bases at V and 1 base at J, leaving 8 bases unmatched. The CDR3 loop reads CASSLGMTGASNQPQHF. CDR3 nucleotides: TGTGCCAGCAGCTTGGGGATGACAGGGGCCAGCAATCAGCCCCAGCATTTT.

In the case of this clone: At one end, the junction sequence differs from germline, possibly due to a read error. The chain combines TRBV3-1 with TRBJ2-7; a possible D gene is TRBD2 (6 bases). From germline, CDR1 is LGHDT and CDR2 YNNKEL (reference sequence). This CDR3 is built from 13 residues. CDR3: CASSQTRDYEQYF. Here the CDR3 DNA reads TGTGCCAGTAGCCAGACTAGGGACTACGAGCAGTACTTC.

The J gene is TRBJ2-5, the V gene TRBV11-2, with a possible D match to TRBD2 (5 bases). The V end was cut by 7 bases, the J end by 1 base, with 10 bases between. The CDR3 covers 13 residues. In germline, CDR1 is SGHAT, CDR2 FQNNGV. The CDR3 DNA sequence: TGTGCCAGCACCCGGGGAACCCAAGAGACCCAGTACTTC. Translation gives CASTRGTQETQYF. Full variable domain (outside the CDR3, taken from reference TRBV11-2 and TRBJ2-5): EAGVAQSPRYKIIEKRQSVAFWCNPISGHATLYWYQQILGQGPKLLIQFQNNGVVDDSQLPKDRFSAERLKGVDSTLKIQPAKLEDSAVYLCASTRGTQETQYFGPGTRLLVL.

V is TRBV12-3 or TRBV12-4 and J is TRBJ2-7; D perhaps matches TRBD2 (6 bases). The CDR3 totals 12 residues. Trimming removed 6 bases from V and 4 bases from J, with 10 bases in between. The CDR3 sequence is CASRGGMYEQYF. The CDR3 bases are TGTGCCAGCAGAGGAGGGATGTACGAGCAGTACTTC.

The V call is TRBV7-2, the J call TRBJ2-2; D uncertain. Germline values: CDR1 SGHTA, CDR2 FQGNSA. V dropped 5 bases and J dropped 6 bases, with 13 bases sitting between them. The CDR3 extends over 14 amino acids. The CDR3 here is CASSETLTPGELFF. In DNA, the CDR3 is TGTGCCAGCAGCGAGACCCTCACTCCCGGGGAGCTGTTTTTT.

This clone was recorded a few times. The chain carries TRBV24-1 and TRBJ1-2; TRBD1 matches 9 bases. The ends lost 3 bases at V and 5 bases at J; junction bases unmatched: 6. In germline, CDR1 is KGHDR, CDR2 SFDVKD. The CDR3 loop spans 15 amino acids. CDR3 loop: CATSDPRTGAYGYTF. As DNA, the CDR3 is TGTGCCACCAGTGATCCTCGGACAGGGGCTTATGGCTACACCTTC.

The V and J genes are TRBV6-1 and TRBJ2-7; possibly TRBD2 for D (6 bases). Trimming shortened V by 5 bases and J by 2 bases, and 13 bases separated the two germline ends. The CDR3 has 14 amino acids. Germline assignment: CDR1 MNHNS and CDR2 SASEGT. In DNA form, the CDR3 reads TGTGCCAGCAGTCTCCAGGGACTGGCCTACGAGCAGTACTTC. Amino acids: CASSLQGLAYEQYF.

This clone was counted only a few times. The V and J genes are TRBV6-5 and TRBJ2-7; D remains ambiguous. V lost 2 bases and J lost 6, with 14 bases in between. CDR3 length equals 14 residues. CDR1 is MNHEY and CDR2 is SVGAGI in the germline V gene. The CDR3 spells CASSYGSGVVEQYF. The CDR3, as DNA: TGTGCCAGCAGTTACGGTTCTGGGGTGGTCGAGCAGTACTTC.

The chain is built from TRBV6-1 and TRBJ2-3; 7 positions match TRBD2. Trimming cost V 3 bases and J 6 bases; bases outside gene matches: 21. This CDR3 is built from 19 residues. Per the germline V gene, CDR1 is MNHNS and CDR2 is SASEGT. CDR3 in amino acids: CASSESHRRLALGPDTQYF. The DNA for the CDR3 is TGTGCCAGCAGTGAGAGCCACCGGAGACTAGCCCTCGGCCCGGATACGCAGTATTTT.

In this sample, this clone turned up many times. The CDR3 reads CASSWSAGAYEQYF. DNA of the CDR3: TGTGCCAGCAGTTGGTCAGCGGGAGCCTACGAGCAGTACTTC. The chain recombines TRBV6-2 or TRBV6-3 with TRBJ2-7, with 8 bases matching TRBD2. The CDR3 is made up of 14 amino acids. Per the germline V gene, CDR1 is MNHEY and CDR2 is SVGEGT. Trimming took 4 bases from V and 2 from J; bases not matched to a gene: 4.